One and the same sample provided the 30 T cell receptor beta chains below, sequenced in a study of T cell clones after liver transplantation. TCRdb's table, derived via immunoSEQ multiplex PCR, lists solely in-frame clones and lacks some. Of approximately 100,000 clones in the sample, roughly 80% are singletons; the top ten hold approximately 0.99%. Material: CD4+ T cells from blood, obtained before liver transplant. The receptors were sampled from a human donor who received a liver transplant.

This clone was seen more than once but under ten times. The gene calls are TRBV19 and TRBJ1-4; no reliable D call. CDR1 is LNHDA, CDR2 SQIVND, per germline (reference sequence). This CDR3 contains 13 residues. Trimming removed 11 bases at V and 10 bases at J, with 20 bases between. CDR3 DNA sequence: TGTGCCTCCCAGGTGGCCCAGGTGGGAAAACTGTTTTTT. The encoded protein is CASQVAQVGKLFF.

A single count supports this clone. The rearrangement links TRBV29-1 to TRBJ1-4; 10 bases agree with TRBD1. The CDR3 runs to 16 residues. The V and J ends lost 5 bases and 3 bases, in that order; junction bases with no gene match: 9. The germline V gene encodes CDR1 SQVTM and CDR2 ANQGSEA. CDR3 DNA sequence: TGCAGCGTTCGAGGGACAGGGGCTGGATCTAATGAAAAACTGTTTTTT. Protein: CSVRGTGAGSNEKLFF.

V and J are TRBV5-8 and TRBJ1-5, with D unclear. The germline V gene encodes CDR1 SGHTS and CDR2 YDEGEE. V gave up 0 bases and J gave up 6 bases, with 16 bases separating them. The CDR3 is made up of 16 amino acids. DNA for the CDR3: TGTGCCAGCAGCTTGGATCCGGCTTATTCAGGTCAGCCCCAGCATTTT. This gives the protein CASSLDPAYSGQPQHF.

The V and J genes are TRBV7-2 and TRBJ2-6, with D unresolved. With 5 bases removed from V and 0 bases from J, the gap between germline ends came to 8 bases. The CDR3 is 15 amino acids. Germline V gives CDR1 SGHTA, CDR2 FQGNSA. The CDR3 coding sequence is TGTGCCAGCAGCAGAATCAGCTCTGGGGCCAACGTCCTGACTTTC. Amino acid sequence: CASSRISSGANVLTF.

The chain uses TRBV12-5 and TRBJ2-2, with 12 bases lining up with TRBD2. This CDR3 has 16 residues. Germline V CDR1 and CDR2: LGHNT, FRNRAP. V trimming: 4 bases; J trimming: 5 bases; junction bases outside the gene matches: 5. Written as DNA, the CDR3 is TGTGCTAGTGGTTACATACTAGCGGGGGGAACCGGGGAGCTGTTTTTT. This encodes CASGYILAGGTGELFF.

The V call is TRBV29-1, the J call TRBJ1-5; 10 bases fit TRBD1. Germline V gene lookup returns CDR1 SQVTM and CDR2 ANQGSEA. With 7 bases clipped from V and 3 bases from J, the junction kept 6 bases outside the gene matches. The CDR3 totals 14 residues. DNA of the CDR3: TGCAGCGCCGGGGACAGGGGAAACAATCAGCCCCAGCATTTT. Translated, it gives CSAGDRGNNQPQHF.

This rearrangement joins TRBV19 to TRBJ1-4; D is unclear. CDR3 length equals 13 residues. Per the germline V gene, CDR1 is LNHDA and CDR2 is SQIVND (reference sequence). V dropped 6 bases and J dropped 6 bases, with 11 bases sitting between them. The CDR3 sequence is CASRRSNDEKLFF. The CDR3 region has the DNA TGTGCCAGTAGGAGGAGCAACGATGAAAAACTGTTTTTT. Based on the CDR3 plus reference TRBV19 and TRBJ1-4, the full variable domain is DGGITQSPKYLFRKEGQNVTLSCEQNLNHDAMYWYRQDPGQGLRLIYYSQIVNDFQKGDIAEGYSVSREKKESFPLTVTSAQKNPTAFYLCASRRSNDEKLFFGSGTQLSVL.

The rearrangement uses TRBV7-9 and TRBJ2-3; possibly TRBD1 or TRBD2 for D (6 bases each). The CDR3 is 16 amino acids. CDR1 SEHNR and CDR2 FQNEAQ come from the germline V gene (reference sequence). V dropped 7 bases and J dropped 2 bases, with 19 bases sitting between them. The CDR3 nucleotides read TGTGCCAGCAACAAAAGAAGGGGGGCCATCACAGATACGCAGTATTTT. Its translation is CASNKRRGAITDTQYF.

The chain recombines TRBV20-1 with TRBJ2-5; D ambiguous. The germline CDR1 and CDR2 sequences are DFQATT and SNEGSKA (reference sequence). V was cut by 5 bases and J by 4 bases, with 8 bases left in between. The CDR3 runs 11 residues. Here the CDR3 DNA reads TGCAGTGCTCACAAGGCAGAGACCCAGTACTTC. Its translation is CSAHKAETQYF.

This clone was seen a few times. This rearrangement joins TRBV2 to TRBJ1-1; no firm D call. V was clipped by 8 bases and J by 1 base, with 8 bases between them. The length of the CDR3 is 12 residues. CDR1 SNHLY and CDR2 FYNNEI come from the germline V gene. For the CDR3, the DNA is TGTGCCAGCGAGGAGGGGAACACTGAAGCTTTCTTT. Its protein product is CASEEGNTEAFF.

A few counts support this clone. The chain is built from TRBV23-1 and TRBJ1-6, with a weak D call TRBD1 (6 bases). TRBV23-1 is treated as an ORF (open reading frame) with a function not yet certain. V lost 0 bases and J lost 6, with 9 bases in between. The CDR3 has 15 amino acids. CDR3 sequence (DNA): TGCGCCAGCAGTCAATCGGCCAGGGGTAATTCACCCCTCCACTTT. Amino acids: CASSQSARGNSPLHF.

The J gene is TRBJ2-7, the V gene TRBV13; D remains ambiguous. This CDR3 has 14 residues. The V end lost 3 bases, the J end lost 2 bases, and 11 bases lay between the germline ends. Germline loops: CDR1 PRHDT, CDR2 FYEKMQ (reference sequence). DNA of the CDR3: TGTGCCAGCAGCTTCAGTGACCTCACCTACGAGCAGTACTTC. This codes for CASSFSDLTYEQYF.

V usage is TRBV9 and J usage is TRBJ1-3, with TRBD1 as a possible D gene (6 bases). Germline V CDR1 and CDR2: SGDLS, YYNGEE. The CDR3 contains 15 residues. Trimming shortened V by 4 bases and J by 4 bases, and 15 bases separated the two germline ends. CDR3 region: CASSFQTGTGNTIYF. CDR3 nucleotide sequence: TGTGCCAGCAGCTTCCAGACCGGGACAGGAAACACCATATATTTT. The full variable domain, in which reference TRBV9 and TRBJ1-3 provide the parts outside the CDR3, is DSGVTQTPKHLITATGQRVTLRCSPRSGDLSVYWYQQSLDQGLQFLIQYYNGEERAKGNILERFSAQQFPDLHSELNLSSLELGDSALYFCASSFQTGTGNTIYFGEGSWLTVV.

This clone was seen a few times. V and J are TRBV5-1 and TRBJ2-1, with 7 bases matching TRBD1. The CDR3 length is 14 residues. The trim removed 2 bases at V and 6 bases at J, leaving 5 bases unmatched. The germline V gene encodes CDR1 SGHRS and CDR2 YFSETQ. The CDR3 spells CASSLWTGVNEQFF. The CDR3 DNA reads as TGCGCCAGCAGCTTATGGACAGGCGTCAATGAGCAGTTCTTC.

This clone showed up just a few times. The V call is TRBV18, the J call TRBJ2-5; D is unclear. CDR1 KGHSH and CDR2 LQKENI come from the germline V gene. V lost 5 bases and J 0 bases, leaving 4 bases between the germline ends. The CDR3 is 12 residues long. CDR3 sequence: CASSSYQETQYF. CDR3 DNA: TGTGCCAGCTCATCGTACCAAGAGACCCAGTACTTC.

As concerns this clone: The same CDR3 arises from other DNA sequences in this sample as well. The chain uses TRBV5-4 and TRBJ2-2; TRBD2 aligns across 11 bases. The CDR3 is 16 amino acids. Germline CDR1 and CDR2: SGHNT and YYREEE (reference sequence). V lost 0 bases and J lost 2; bases outside the gene matches: 0. CDR3 bases: TGTGCCAGCAGCTTGGGACTAGCGGGAAACACCGGGGAGCTGTTTTTT. This encodes CASSLGLAGNTGELFF.

The chain has TRBV18 and TRBJ2-7; D is perhaps TRBD2 (6 bases). V shed 5 bases and J shed 2 bases, with 13 bases lying between them. Germline V gives CDR1 KGHSH, CDR2 LQKENI. The CDR3 spans 14 residues. CDR3 protein: CASSSDGGPYEQYF. The CDR3 DNA reads as TGTGCCAGCTCATCTGACGGAGGGCCCTACGAGCAGTACTTC.

In DNA form, the CDR3 reads TGTGCCACCCAGCCAGCGGGAGTTGCAGATACGCAGTATTTT. Protein: CATQPAGVADTQYF. J is TRBJ2-3 and V is TRBV21-1; the D segment call TRBD2 is taken from the table without a DNA check. TRBV21-1 is noted as a pseudogene. The CDR3 totals 14 residues.

The chain carries TRBV4-3 and TRBJ2-3, with TRBD2 matching over 7 bases. Germline CDR1 is LGHNA and CDR2 is YSLEER. The CDR3 runs 16 residues. Trimming at V came to 0 bases and at J to 3 bases, leaving 6 bases not matched to a gene. In DNA, the CDR3 is TGCGCCAGCAGCCAAGATCGAACTAGCGTAACAGATACGCAGTATTTT. It is translated as CASSQDRTSVTDTQYF.

The chain links TRBV6-1 to TRBJ2-2; a weak D match, TRBD2 (6 bases). Deletions cut 6 bases from V and 2 bases from J, with 13 bases between. The CDR3 loop spans 15 amino acids. Germline V lookup: CDR1 MNHNS, CDR2 SASEGT. CDR3 coding DNA: TGTGCCAGCAGGACTCTCGGGACTAACACCGGGGAGCTGTTTTTT. It is translated as CASRTLGTNTGELFF.

V gene TRBV6-6 combines with J gene TRBJ2-1; 10 bases align to TRBD2. This CDR3 spans 16 amino acids. Per the germline V gene, CDR1 is MNHNY and CDR2 is SVGAGI (reference sequence). The V and J ends lost 6 bases and 5 bases, in that order; junction bases with no gene match: 10. In DNA form, the CDR3 reads TGTGCCAGCAGCGAGGTTGGCGGGACTAGCGACAATGAGCAGTTCTTC. It translates to CASSEVGGTSDNEQFF.

The rearrangement uses TRBV2 and TRBJ2-5; weak D call: TRBD2 (7 bases). Germline values: CDR1 SNHLY, CDR2 FYNNEI. Trimming took 8 bases from V and 5 from J, leaving 18 bases between them. The CDR3 totals 14 residues. DNA for the CDR3: TGTGCCAGCGCGGGGGCAAAAGGGATCGAGACCCAGTACTTC. Translated, it gives CASAGAKGIETQYF.

Worth noting for this clone: The identical CDR3 is also encoded by other nucleotide sequences in the sample. The CDR3 sequence is CASSYLGSDRVYEQYF. The CDR3 DNA is TGTGCCAGCAGTTACCTAGGGTCAGACAGGGTCTACGAGCAGTACTTC. The chain has TRBV6-5 and TRBJ2-7; TRBD1 matches at 7 bases. Germline V CDR1 and CDR2: MNHEY, SVGAGI. The V segment lost 2 bases and the J segment 3 bases; nucleotides outside the gene matches: 10. This CDR3 spans 16 amino acids.

The chain uses TRBV6-5 and TRBJ1-1; 7 positions match TRBD1. The ends lost 4 bases at V and 0 bases at J; junction bases unmatched: 5. Germline V CDR1 and CDR2: MNHEY, SVGAGI. The CDR3 is 15 residues long. The CDR3 sequence is CASSLGQALNTEAFF. The CDR3 DNA reads TGTGCCAGCAGTTTAGGACAGGCCTTGAACACTGAAGCTTTCTTT.

This clone came up a few times. The V and J genes are TRBV5-1 and TRBJ1-6; no firm D call. Trimming took 4 bases from V and 11 from J, leaving 13 bases between them. The germline gives CDR1 SGHRS, CDR2 YFSETQ. The CDR3 is 13 residues long. The CDR3 DNA is TGCGCCAGCAGCAGGGAAGGATCCGCACCCCTCCACTTT. It translates to CASSREGSAPLHF.

This chain joins TRBV28 and TRBJ2-5; D uncertain. The CDR3 contains 12 residues. Germline CDR1 reads MDHEN; CDR2 reads SYDVKM. V was cut by 8 bases and J by 5 bases, with 12 bases left in between. The CDR3 sequence: CASGLLGETQYF. The CDR3 DNA sequence: TGTGCCAGCGGCCTCTTGGGGGAGACCCAGTACTTC.

The chain has TRBV28 and TRBJ2-3, with 8 nucleotides matching TRBD2. The CDR3 is 13 residues long. CDR1 and CDR2 (germline): MDHEN, SYDVKM. Trimming at V came to 10 bases and at J to 0 bases, leaving 3 bases not matched to a gene. In nucleotides, the CDR3 is TGTGCCACTATAGCGGGGAGCACAGATACGCAGTATTTT. Translation gives CATIAGSTDTQYF.

A remark on this clone: The junction departs from germline at one end; a sequencing error may be responsible. The chain uses TRBV14 and TRBJ2-3; unclear D gene. This CDR3 has 14 amino acids. Germline CDR1 and CDR2: SGHDN and FVKESK. The CDR3 coding sequence is TGTGCCAGCAGCCAAGACTACAGCACGGATACGCAGTATTTT. It is translated as CASSQDYSTDTQYF.

The rearrangement joins TRBV27 to TRBJ2-2, with D maybe TRBD2 (7 bases). Deletions cut 5 bases from V and 6 bases from J, with 16 bases between. Germline V CDR1 and CDR2: MNHEY, SMNVEV (reference sequence). This CDR3 has 15 residues. The DNA for the CDR3 is TGTGCCAGCAGTGGGAGCTGGGGGGGCGCCGGGGAGCTGTTTTTT. Its translation: CASSGSWGGAGELFF.

This chain links TRBV29-1 with TRBJ1-2; the D is unclear. In germline, CDR1 is SQVTM, CDR2 ANQGSEA. The CDR3 is 11 residues long. Trimming stripped 4 bases from V and 5 bases from J, with 8 bases between. CDR3 protein: CSVVLGYGYTF. Here the CDR3 DNA reads TGCAGCGTTGTTTTAGGGTATGGCTACACCTTC.